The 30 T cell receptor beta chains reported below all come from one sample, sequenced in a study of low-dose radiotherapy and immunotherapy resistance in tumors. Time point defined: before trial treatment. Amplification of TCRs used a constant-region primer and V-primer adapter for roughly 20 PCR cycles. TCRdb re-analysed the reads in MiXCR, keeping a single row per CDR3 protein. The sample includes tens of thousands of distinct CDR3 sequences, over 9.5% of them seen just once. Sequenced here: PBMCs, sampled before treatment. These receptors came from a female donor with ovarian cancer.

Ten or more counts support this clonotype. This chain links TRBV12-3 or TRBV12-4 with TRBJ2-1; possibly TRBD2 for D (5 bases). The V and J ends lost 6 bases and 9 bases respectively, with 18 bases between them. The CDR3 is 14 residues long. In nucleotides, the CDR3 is TGTGCCAGCAGCCCGGTGGGCGTTCGGGGTGAGCAGTTCTTC. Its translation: CASSPVGVRGEQFF.

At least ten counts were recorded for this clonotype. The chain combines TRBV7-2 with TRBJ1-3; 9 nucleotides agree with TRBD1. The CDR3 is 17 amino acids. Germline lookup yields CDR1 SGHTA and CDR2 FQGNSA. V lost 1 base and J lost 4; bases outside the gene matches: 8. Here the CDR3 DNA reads TGTGCCAGCAGCTTAGGAGGACAGGGGATAGGGGGAAACACCATATATTTT. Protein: CASSLGGQGIGGNTIYF.

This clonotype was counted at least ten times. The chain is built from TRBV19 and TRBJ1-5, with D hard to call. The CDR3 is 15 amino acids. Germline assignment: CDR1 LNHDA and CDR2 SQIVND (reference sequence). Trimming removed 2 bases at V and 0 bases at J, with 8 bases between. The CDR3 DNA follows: TGTGCCAGTAGTATATACGGTAATAGCAATCAGCCCCAGCATTTT. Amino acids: CASSIYGNSNQPQHF. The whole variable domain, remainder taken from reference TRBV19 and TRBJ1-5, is DGGITQSPKYLFRKEGQNVTLSCEQNLNHDAMYWYRQDPGQGLRLIYYSQIVNDFQKGDIAEGYSVSREKKESFPLTVTSAQKNPTAFYLCASSIYGNSNQPQHFGDGTRLSIL.

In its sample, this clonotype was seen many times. The CDR3 spells CASSLGGTSGNEQFF. CDR3 nucleotide sequence: TGCGCCAGCAGCTTGGGGGGGACTAGCGGCAATGAGCAGTTCTTC. The chain links TRBV5-1 to TRBJ2-1; 11 bases map to TRBD2. V was pared by 0 bases and J by 6 bases, with 2 bases of the junction left unmatched. This CDR3 is built from 15 residues. Germline V gives CDR1 SGHRS, CDR2 YFSETQ.

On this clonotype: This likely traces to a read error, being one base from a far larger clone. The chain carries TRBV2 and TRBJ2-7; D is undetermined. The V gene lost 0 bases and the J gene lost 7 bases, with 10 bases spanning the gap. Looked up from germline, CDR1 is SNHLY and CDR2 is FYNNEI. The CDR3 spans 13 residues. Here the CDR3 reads CASSEAKYNEQYF. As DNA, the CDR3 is TGTGCCAGCAGTGAAGCGAAGTACAATGAGCAGTACTTC.

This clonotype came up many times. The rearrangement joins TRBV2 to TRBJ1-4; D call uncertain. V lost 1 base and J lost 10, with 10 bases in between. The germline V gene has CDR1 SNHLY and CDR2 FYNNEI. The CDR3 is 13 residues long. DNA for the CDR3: TGTGCCAGCAGTGAAGGGACCTCGGGAAAACTGTTTTTT. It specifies CASSEGTSGKLFF.

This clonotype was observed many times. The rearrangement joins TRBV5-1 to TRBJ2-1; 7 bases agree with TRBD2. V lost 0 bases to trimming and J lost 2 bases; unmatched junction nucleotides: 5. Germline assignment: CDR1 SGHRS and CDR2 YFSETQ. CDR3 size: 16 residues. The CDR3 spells CASSLVAGVPYNEQFF. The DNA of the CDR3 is TGCGCCAGCAGCTTGGTGGCGGGAGTCCCCTACAATGAGCAGTTCTTC.

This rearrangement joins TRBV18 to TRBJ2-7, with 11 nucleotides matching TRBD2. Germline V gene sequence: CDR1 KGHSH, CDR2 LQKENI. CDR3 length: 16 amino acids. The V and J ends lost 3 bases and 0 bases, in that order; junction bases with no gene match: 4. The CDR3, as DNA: TGTGCCAGCTCACCTGGCGGGACTAGCGGCTCCTACGAGCAGTACTTC. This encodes CASSPGGTSGSYEQYF.

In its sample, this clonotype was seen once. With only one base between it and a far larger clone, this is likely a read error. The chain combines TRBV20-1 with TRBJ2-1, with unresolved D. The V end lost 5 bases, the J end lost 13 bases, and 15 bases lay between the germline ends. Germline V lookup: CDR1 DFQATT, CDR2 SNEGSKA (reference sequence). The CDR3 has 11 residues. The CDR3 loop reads CSARREETQFF. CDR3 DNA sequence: TGCAGTGCTCGGAGAGAAGAGACCCAGTTCTTC.

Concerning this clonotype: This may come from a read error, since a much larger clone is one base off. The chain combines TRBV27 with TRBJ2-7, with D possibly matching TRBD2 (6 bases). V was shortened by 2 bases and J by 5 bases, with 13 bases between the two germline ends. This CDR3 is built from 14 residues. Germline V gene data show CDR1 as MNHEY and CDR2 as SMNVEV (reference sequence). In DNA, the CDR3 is TGTGCCAGCAGTTTAGGACTACGAACCCACGAGCAGTACTTC. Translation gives CASSLGLRTHEQYF.

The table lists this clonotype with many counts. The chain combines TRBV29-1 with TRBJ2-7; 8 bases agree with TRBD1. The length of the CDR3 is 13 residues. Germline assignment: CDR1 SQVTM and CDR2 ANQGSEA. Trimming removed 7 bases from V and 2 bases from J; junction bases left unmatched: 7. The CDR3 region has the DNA TGCAGCGCCACGGGACAGGCCCCCTACGAGCAGTACTTC. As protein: CSATGQAPYEQYF.

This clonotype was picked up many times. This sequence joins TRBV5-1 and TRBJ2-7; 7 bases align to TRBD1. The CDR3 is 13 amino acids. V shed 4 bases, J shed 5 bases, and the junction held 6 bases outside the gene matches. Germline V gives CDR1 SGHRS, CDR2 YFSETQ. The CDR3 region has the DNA TGCGCCAGCAGCCAGCAAGGGACAGACGAGCAGTACTTC. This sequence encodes CASSQQGTDEQYF.

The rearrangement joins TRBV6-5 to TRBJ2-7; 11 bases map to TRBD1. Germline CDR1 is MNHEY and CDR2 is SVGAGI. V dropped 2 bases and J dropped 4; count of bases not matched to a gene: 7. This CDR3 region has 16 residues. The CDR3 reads CASSYAPGQGEYEQYF. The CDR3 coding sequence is TGTGCCAGCAGTTACGCGCCGGGACAGGGGGAGTACGAGCAGTACTTC.

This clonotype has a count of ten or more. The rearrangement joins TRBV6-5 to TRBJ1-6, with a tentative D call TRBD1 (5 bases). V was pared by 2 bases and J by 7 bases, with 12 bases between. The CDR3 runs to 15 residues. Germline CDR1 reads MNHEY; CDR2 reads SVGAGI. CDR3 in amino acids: CASSYSRGGNSPLHF. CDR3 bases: TGTGCCAGCAGTTACAGTCGGGGCGGAAATTCACCCCTCCACTTT.

CDR3 region: CASSIQGSGTGGEQYF. CDR3 coding DNA: TGTGCCAGTAGTATCCAAGGATCCGGGACAGGCGGCGAGCAGTACTTC. The rearrangement links TRBV19 to TRBJ2-7; 8 positions match TRBD1. Germline CDR1 is LNHDA and CDR2 is SQIVND (reference sequence). This CDR3 spans 16 amino acids. V shed 3 bases, J shed 6 bases, and the junction held 13 bases outside the gene matches.

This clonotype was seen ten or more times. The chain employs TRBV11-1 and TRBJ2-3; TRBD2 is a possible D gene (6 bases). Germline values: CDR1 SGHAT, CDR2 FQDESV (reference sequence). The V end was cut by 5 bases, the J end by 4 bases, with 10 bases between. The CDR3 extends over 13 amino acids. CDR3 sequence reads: CASSRRGSDTQYF. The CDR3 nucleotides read TGTGCCAGCAGCCGCCGGGGGTCAGATACGCAGTATTTT.

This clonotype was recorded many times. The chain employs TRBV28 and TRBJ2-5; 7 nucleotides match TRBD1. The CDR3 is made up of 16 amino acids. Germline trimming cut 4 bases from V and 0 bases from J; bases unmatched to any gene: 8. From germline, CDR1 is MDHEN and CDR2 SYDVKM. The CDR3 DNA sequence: TGTGCCAGCAGTTCCCTAGGACAGGCGTACCAAGAGACCCAGTACTTC. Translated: CASSSLGQAYQETQYF. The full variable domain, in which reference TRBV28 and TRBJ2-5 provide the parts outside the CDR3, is DVKVTQSSRYLVKRTGEKVFLECVQDMDHENMFWYRQDPGLGLRLIYFSYDVKMKEKGDIPEGYSVSREKKERFSLILESASTNQTSMYLCASSSLGQAYQETQYFGPGTRLLVL.

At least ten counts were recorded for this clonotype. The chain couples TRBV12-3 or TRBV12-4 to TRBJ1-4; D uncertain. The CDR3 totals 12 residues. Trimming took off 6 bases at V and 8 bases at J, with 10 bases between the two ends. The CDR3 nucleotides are TGTGCCAGCAGGGCCTCCCTCGAAAAACTGTTTTTT. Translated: CASRASLEKLFF.

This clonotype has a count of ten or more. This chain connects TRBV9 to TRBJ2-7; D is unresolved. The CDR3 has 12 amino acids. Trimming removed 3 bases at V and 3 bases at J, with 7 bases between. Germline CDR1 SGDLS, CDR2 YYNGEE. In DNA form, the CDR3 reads TGTGCCAGCAGCGCCGACAACTACGAGCAGTACTTC. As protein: CASSADNYEQYF.

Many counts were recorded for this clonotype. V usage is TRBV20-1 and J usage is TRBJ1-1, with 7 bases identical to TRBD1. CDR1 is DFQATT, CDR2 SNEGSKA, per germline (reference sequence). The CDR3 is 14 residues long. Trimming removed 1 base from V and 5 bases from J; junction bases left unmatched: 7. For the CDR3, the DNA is TGCAGTGCTAGAGCGCCAGGGGGGGGGACTGAAGCTTTCTTT. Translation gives CSARAPGGGTEAFF.

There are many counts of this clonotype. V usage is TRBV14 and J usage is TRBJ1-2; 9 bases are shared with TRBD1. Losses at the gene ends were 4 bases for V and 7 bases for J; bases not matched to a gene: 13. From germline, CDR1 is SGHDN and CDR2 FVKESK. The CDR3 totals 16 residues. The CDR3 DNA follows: TGTGCCAGCAGCCTAACAGGGGGCGCGTCCCTGGGTGGCTACACCTTC. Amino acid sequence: CASSLTGGASLGGYTF.

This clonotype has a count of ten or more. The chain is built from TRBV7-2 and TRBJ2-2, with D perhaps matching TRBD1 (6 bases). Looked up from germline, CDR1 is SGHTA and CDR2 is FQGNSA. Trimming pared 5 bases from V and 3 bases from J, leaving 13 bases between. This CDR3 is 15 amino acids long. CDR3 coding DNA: TGTGCCAGCAGCCCCGACAGGCCGGACACCGGGGAGCTGTTTTTT. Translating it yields CASSPDRPDTGELFF. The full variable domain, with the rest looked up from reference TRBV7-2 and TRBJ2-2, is GAGVSQSPSNKVTEKGKDVELRCDPISGHTALYWYRQSLGQGLEFLIYFQGNSAPDKSGLPSDRFSAERTGGSVSTLTIQRTQQEDSAVYLCASSPDRPDTGELFFGEGSRLTVL.

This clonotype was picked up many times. CDR3 sequence reads: CASSPDGNSNQPQHF. CDR3 nucleotides: TGTGCCAGCAGCCCGGACGGGAATAGCAATCAGCCCCAGCATTTT. The V call is TRBV12-3 or TRBV12-4, the J call TRBJ1-5, with D unclear. Trimming took 6 bases from V and 0 from J, leaving 12 bases between them. The length of the CDR3 is 15 residues.

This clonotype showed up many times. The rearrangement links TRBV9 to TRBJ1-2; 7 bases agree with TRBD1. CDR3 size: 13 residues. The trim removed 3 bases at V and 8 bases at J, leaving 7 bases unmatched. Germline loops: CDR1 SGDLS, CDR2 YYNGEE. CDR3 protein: CASSGGQAVGYTF. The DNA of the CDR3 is TGTGCCAGCAGCGGCGGACAGGCTGTGGGCTACACCTTC.

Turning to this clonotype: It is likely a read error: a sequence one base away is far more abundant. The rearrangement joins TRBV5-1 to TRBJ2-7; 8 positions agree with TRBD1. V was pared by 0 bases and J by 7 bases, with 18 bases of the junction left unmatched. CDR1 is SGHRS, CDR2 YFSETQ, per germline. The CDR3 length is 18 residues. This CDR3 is CASSLAAGQGFNWGEQYF. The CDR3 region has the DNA TGCGCCAGCAGCTTGGCCGCTGGACAGGGTTTTAATTGGGGTGAGCAGTACTTC.

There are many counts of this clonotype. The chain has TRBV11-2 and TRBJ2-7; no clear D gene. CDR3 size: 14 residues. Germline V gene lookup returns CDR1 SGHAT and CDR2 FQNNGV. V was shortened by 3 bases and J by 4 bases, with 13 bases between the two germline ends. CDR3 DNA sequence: TGTGCCAGCAGCTTCCCCGGACGTACTTACGAGCAGTACTTC. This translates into CASSFPGRTYEQYF.

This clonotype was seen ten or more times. DNA for the CDR3: TGCAGCGCCGCGGACAGCAAAAACATTCAGTACTTC. This gives the protein CSAADSKNIQYF. This chain connects TRBV29-1 to TRBJ2-4; maybe TRBD1 (6 bases). Trimming pared 7 bases from V and 3 bases from J, leaving 10 bases between. Per germline, CDR1 SQVTM and CDR2 ANQGSEA. CDR3 length: 12 residues.

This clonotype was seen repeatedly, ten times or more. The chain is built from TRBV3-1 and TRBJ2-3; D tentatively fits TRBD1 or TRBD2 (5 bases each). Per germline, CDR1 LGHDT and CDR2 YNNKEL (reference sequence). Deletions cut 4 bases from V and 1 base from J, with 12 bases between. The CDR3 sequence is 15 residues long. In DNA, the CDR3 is TGTGCCAGCAGCCTCGGCCAGGGAGGCACAGATACGCAGTATTTT. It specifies CASSLGQGGTDTQYF.

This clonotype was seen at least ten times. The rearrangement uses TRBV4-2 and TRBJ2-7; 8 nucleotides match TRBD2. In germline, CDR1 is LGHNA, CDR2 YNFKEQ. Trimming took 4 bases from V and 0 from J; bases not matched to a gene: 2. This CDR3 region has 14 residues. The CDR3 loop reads CASSPRGDSYEQYF. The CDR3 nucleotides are TGTGCCAGCAGCCCGCGGGGGGACTCCTACGAGCAGTACTTC.

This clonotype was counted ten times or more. This chain's CDR3 is CATTRSAGVGQETQYF. DNA of the CDR3: TGTGCCACCACCAGATCAGCGGGGGTCGGGCAAGAGACCCAGTACTTC. The V gene is TRBV5-4, the J gene TRBJ2-5; 8 bases align to TRBD2. Trimming cost V 9 bases and J 2 bases; bases outside gene matches: 15. The CDR3 consists of 16 residues. Germline CDR1 and CDR2: SGHNT and YYREEE (reference sequence). Variable domain in full (rest from reference TRBV5-4 and TRBJ2-5): ETGVTQSPTHLIKTRGQQVTLRCSSQSGHNTVSWYQQALGQGPQFIFQYYREEENGRGNFPPRFSGLQFPNYSSELNVNALELDDSALYLCATTRSAGVGQETQYFGPGTRLLVL.